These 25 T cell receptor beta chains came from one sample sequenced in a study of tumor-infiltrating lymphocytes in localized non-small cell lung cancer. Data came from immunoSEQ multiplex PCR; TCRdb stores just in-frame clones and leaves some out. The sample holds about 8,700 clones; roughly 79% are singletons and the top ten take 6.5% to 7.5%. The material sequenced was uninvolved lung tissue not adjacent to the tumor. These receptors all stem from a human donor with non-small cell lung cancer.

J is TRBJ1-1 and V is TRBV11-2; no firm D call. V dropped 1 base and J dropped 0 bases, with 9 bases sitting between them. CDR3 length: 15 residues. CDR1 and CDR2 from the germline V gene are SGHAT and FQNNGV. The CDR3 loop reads CASSLVGRMNTEAFF. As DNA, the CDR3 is TGTGCCAGCAGCTTAGTTGGAAGAATGAACACTGAAGCTTTCTTT.

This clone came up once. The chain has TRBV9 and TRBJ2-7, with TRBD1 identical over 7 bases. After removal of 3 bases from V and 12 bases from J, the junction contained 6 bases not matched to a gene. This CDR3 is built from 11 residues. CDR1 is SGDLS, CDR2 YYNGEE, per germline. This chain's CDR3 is CASSARGQMYF. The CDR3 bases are TGTGCCAGCAGCGCCCGGGGACAGATGTACTTC.

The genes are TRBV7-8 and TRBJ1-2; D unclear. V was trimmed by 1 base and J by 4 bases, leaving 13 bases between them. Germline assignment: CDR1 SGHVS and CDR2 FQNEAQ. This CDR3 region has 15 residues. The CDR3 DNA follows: TGTGCCAGCAGCTTAGGCCAAGGGATTTTCTATGGCTACACCTTC. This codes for CASSLGQGIFYGYTF.

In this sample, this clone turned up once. The CDR3 here is CASSLDDWQAETQYF. Here the CDR3 DNA reads TGTGCCAGCAGCTTGGATGACTGGCAGGCGGAGACCCAGTACTTC. The V and J genes are TRBV5-4 and TRBJ2-5, with D unclear. The V gene lost 0 bases and the J gene lost 5 bases, with 14 bases spanning the gap. Germline V gives CDR1 SGHNT, CDR2 YYREEE (reference sequence). The CDR3 is made up of 15 amino acids.

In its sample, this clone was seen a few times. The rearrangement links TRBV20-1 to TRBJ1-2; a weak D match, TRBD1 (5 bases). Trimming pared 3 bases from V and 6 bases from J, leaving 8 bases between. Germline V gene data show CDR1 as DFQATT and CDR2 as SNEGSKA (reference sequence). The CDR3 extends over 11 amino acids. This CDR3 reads CSASWGNGYTF. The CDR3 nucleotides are TGCAGTGCTAGTTGGGGCAATGGCTACACCTTC.

The CDR3 DNA follows: TGTGCCAGTAATCGAGGGGCGCATCAGCCCCAGCATTTT. Its protein is CASNRGAHQPQHF. The V and J genes are TRBV19 and TRBJ1-5; weak D call: TRBD1 (5 bases). V was cut by 7 bases and J by 5 bases, with 12 bases left in between. The CDR3 has 13 residues. CDR1 is LNHDA, CDR2 SQIVND, per germline (reference sequence).

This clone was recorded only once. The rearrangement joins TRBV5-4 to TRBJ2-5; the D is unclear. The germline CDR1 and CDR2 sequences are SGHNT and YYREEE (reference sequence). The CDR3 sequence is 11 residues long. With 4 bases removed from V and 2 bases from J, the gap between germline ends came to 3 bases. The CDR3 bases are TGTGCCAGCAGCAAACAAGAGACCCAGTACTTC. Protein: CASSKQETQYF.

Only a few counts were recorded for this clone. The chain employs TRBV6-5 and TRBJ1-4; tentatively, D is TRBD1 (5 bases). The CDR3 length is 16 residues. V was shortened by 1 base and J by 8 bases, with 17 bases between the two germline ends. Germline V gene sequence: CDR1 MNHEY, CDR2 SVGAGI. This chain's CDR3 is CASSYFHGARVEKLFF. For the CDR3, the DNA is TGTGCCAGCAGTTACTTCCATGGGGCCAGGGTAGAAAAACTGTTTTTT.

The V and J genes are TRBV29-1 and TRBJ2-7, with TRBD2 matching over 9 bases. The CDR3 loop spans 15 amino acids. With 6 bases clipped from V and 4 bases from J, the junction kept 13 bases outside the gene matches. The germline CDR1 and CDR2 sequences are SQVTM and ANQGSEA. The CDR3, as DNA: TGCAGCGTCTCCGGGGGGCTAGCGGGACTTTACGAGCAGTACTTC. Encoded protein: CSVSGGLAGLYEQYF.

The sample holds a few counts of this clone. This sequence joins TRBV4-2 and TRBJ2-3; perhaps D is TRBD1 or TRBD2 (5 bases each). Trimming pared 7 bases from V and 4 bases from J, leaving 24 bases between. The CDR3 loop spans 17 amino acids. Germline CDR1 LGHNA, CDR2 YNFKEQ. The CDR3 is CASTLSRFGTPADTQYF. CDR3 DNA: TGTGCCAGCACCTTATCACGATTCGGGACCCCGGCAGATACGCAGTATTTT.

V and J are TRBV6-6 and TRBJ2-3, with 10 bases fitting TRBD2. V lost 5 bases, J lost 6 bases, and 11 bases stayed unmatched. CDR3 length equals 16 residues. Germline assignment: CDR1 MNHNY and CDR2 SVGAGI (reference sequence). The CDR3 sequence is CASSPGLALPADTQYF. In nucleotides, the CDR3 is TGTGCCAGCAGTCCGGGACTAGCGTTGCCGGCGGATACGCAGTATTTT.

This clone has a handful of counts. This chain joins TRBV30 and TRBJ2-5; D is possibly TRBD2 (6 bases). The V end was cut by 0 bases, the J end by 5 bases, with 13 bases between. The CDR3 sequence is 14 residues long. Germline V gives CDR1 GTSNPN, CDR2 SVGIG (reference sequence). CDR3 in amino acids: CAWSVMRDVETQYF. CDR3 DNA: TGTGCCTGGAGTGTTATGCGGGATGTGGAGACCCAGTACTTC.

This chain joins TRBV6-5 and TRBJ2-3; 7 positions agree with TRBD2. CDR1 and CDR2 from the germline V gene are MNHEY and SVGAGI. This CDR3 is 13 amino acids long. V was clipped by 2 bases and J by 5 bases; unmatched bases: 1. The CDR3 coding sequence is TGTGCCAGCAGTTACGGGGAGGGAGATACGCAGTATTTT. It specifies CASSYGEGDTQYF.

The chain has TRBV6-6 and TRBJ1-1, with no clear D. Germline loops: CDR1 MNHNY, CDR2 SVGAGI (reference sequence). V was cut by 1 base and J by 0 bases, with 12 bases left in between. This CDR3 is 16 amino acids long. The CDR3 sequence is CASSYWTGTMNTEAFF. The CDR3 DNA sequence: TGTGCCAGCAGTTACTGGACGGGAACCATGAACACTGAAGCTTTCTTT.

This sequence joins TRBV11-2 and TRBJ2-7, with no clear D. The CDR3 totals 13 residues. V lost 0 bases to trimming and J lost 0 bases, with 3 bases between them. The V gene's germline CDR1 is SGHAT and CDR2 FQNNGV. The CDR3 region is CASSLDSSYEQYF. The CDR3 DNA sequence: TGTGCCAGCAGCTTAGACAGCTCCTACGAGCAGTACTTC.

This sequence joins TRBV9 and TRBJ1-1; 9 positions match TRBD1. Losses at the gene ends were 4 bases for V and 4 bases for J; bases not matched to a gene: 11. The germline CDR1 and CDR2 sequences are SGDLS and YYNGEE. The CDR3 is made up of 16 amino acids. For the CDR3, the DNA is TGTGCCAGCAGCCCCGACGAGACAGGGGGTATCACTGAAGCTTTCTTT. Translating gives CASSPDETGGITEAFF.

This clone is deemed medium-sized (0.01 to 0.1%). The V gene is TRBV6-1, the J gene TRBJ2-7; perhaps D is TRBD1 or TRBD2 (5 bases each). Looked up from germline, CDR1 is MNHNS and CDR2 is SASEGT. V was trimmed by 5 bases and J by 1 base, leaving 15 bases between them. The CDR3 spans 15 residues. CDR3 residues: CASSTRGVWSYEQYF. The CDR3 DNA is TGTGCCAGCAGTACCCGAGGGGTGTGGTCCTACGAGCAGTACTTC.

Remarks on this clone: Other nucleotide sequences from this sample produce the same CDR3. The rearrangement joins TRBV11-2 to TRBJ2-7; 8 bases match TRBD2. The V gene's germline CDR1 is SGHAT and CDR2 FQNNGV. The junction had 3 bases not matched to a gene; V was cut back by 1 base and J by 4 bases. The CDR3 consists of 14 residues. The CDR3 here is CASSLAGGSYEQYF. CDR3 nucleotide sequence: TGTGCCAGCAGCTTAGCGGGAGGGTCGTACGAGCAGTACTTC.

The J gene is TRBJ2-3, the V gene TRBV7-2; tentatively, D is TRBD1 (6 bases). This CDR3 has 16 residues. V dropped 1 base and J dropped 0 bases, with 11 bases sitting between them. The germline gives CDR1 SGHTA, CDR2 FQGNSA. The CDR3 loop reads CASSLVGAASTDTQYF. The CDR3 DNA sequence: TGTGCCAGCAGCTTAGTGGGGGCAGCAAGCACAGATACGCAGTATTTT.

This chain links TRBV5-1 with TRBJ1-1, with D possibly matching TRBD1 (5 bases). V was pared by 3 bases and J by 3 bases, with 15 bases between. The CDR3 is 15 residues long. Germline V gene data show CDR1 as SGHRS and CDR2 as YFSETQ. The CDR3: CASSSFRRVYTEAFF. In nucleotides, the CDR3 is TGCGCCAGCAGCTCCTTCCGCAGGGTGTACACTGAAGCTTTCTTT.

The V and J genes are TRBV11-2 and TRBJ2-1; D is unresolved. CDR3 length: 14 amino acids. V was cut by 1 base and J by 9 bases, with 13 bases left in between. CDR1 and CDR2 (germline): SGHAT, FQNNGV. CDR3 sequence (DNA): TGTGCCAGCAGCTTAGGAACGGCTCACGGTGAGCAGTTCTTC. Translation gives CASSLGTAHGEQFF.

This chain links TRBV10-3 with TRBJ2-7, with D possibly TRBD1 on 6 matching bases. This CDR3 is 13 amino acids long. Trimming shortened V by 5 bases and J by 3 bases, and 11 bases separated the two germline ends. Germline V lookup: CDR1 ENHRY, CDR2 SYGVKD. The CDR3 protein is CAISYTGIYEQYF. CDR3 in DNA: TGTGCCATCAGTTATACAGGGATCTACGAGCAGTACTTC.

The DNA of the CDR3 is TGTGCCAGCAGCTTAGGGGGGGACAGATTTGATGAGCAGTTCTTC. Its translation: CASSLGGDRFDEQFF. The chain combines TRBV11-2 with TRBJ2-1, with D tentatively TRBD1 (7 bases). This CDR3 comprises 15 residues. Trimming stripped 1 base from V and 8 bases from J, with 15 bases between. Germline V lookup: CDR1 SGHAT, CDR2 FQNNGV.

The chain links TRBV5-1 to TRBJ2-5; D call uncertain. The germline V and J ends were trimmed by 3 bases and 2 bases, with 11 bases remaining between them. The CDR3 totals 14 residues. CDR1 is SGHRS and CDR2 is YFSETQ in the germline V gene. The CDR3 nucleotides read TGCGCCAGCAGCTGGGATGGGTTACAAGAGACCCAGTACTTC. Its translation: CASSWDGLQETQYF.

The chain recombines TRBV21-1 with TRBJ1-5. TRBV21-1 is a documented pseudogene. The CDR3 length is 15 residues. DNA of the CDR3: TGTGCCAGCAGCAAAGGGGGGGGATGGGGTCAGCCCCAGCATTTT. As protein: CASSKGGGWGQPQHF.